This TCR beta chain was identified during a study of cytomegalovirus exposure and HLA in healthy donors. Study overall: Some 85 million unique TCRs from HLA-typed donors were held in an early data release. Study-level results: There were reportedly fewer N-insertions in an Asian-associated ancestry cluster than the approximately 670-donor mean, in a later analysis. Common viral pathogens (according to a later analysis) appeared linked to several of the most significant clusters.

As regards this clone: The target antigen is unknown.

The CDR3 loop spans 14 amino acids. CDR1 SGHTA and CDR2 FQGNSA come from the germline V gene. Trimming left V 2 bases short and J 2 bases short, with 9 bases between. The PCR made use of 60 Vbeta and 13 Jbeta primers. The data were produced by immunoSEQ multiplex PCR, yet TCRdb's version contains in-frame clones alone and is incomplete. The data show under 150,000 clones, with approximately 9% seen just once and approximately 7.5% held by the top ten. This TCR was recovered from a woman in her forties in good health and CMV-seropositive. What was sequenced was PBMCs. J is TRBJ2-5 and V is TRBV7-2; D remains unclear. The CDR3 DNA follows: TGTGCCAGCAGCTTATCGGGTCAACAAGAGACCCAGTACTTC. It encodes CASSLSGQQETQYF.